The 26 T cell receptor beta chains below were found in one sample sequenced in a study of blood T cell repertoires in COVID-19 (dated by TCRdb to the early 2020s). The protocol used for the library was the immunoSEQ multiplex PCR assay. TCRdb holds this immuneACCESS table with in-frame rearrangements only. Some clones are missing; in checked studies, unresolved V genes explain under half, and the rest has no known cause. The sample table holds approximately 380,000 clones, of which roughly nine tenths were seen once. Of the sample, 0.7% to 0.95% is held by the ten largest clones. Sequencing was carried out using PBMCs or T cells enriched from blood (not recorded which). These receptors all come from a woman in her forties who had been exposed to COVID-19.

The CDR3 loop reads CASSLERLNTEAFF. In nucleotides, the CDR3 is TGCGCCAGCAGCTTAGAACGGTTGAACACTGAAGCTTTCTTT. The rearrangement joins TRBV5-1 to TRBJ1-1; D ambiguous. Germline-derived CDR1 and CDR2 are SGHRS and YFSETQ. V lost 2 bases, J lost 0 bases, and 8 bases lay in between. The CDR3 has 14 residues.

The chain employs TRBV7-9 and TRBJ1-5; the D gene is possibly TRBD1 (5 bases). Trimming took off 1 base at V and 2 bases at J, with 12 bases between the two ends. Per germline, CDR1 SEHNR and CDR2 FQNEAQ (reference sequence). The CDR3 covers 16 residues. The CDR3 sequence: CASSLDPGNGNQPQHF. CDR3 sequence (DNA): TGTGCCAGCAGCTTAGATCCAGGGAACGGCAATCAGCCCCAGCATTTT.

The genes are TRBV5-5 and TRBJ2-4, with D unresolved. Germline CDR1 reads SGHKS; CDR2 reads YYEKEE (reference sequence). This CDR3 is built from 14 residues. The germline V and J ends were trimmed by 2 bases and 0 bases, with 6 bases remaining between them. CDR3 protein: CASSFSLAKNIQYF. The CDR3 DNA is TGTGCCAGCAGCTTTTCCCTAGCCAAAAACATTCAGTACTTC.

The CDR3 protein is CASSQYGTVGYTF. Written as DNA, the CDR3 is TGTGCCAGCAGCCAATACGGGACAGTTGGATATACCTTC. The chain carries TRBV7-8 and TRBJ1-2; 7 bases fit TRBD1. The J segment lost 14 bases and the V segment lost 5 bases, leaving 14 bases of the junction unmatched. There are 13 residues in the CDR3. Germline values: CDR1 SGHVS, CDR2 FQNEAQ.

The chain has TRBV7-8 and TRBJ2-1; TRBD1 matches at 8 bases. The germline V gene has CDR1 SGHVS and CDR2 FQNEAQ. CDR3 length: 16 amino acids. After removal of 2 bases from V and 7 bases from J, the junction contained 10 bases not matched to a gene. The CDR3 bases are TGTGCCAGCAGCTTATTCGCGAGACAGGGGTCAAATGAGCAGTTCTTC. It specifies CASSLFARQGSNEQFF.

The chain employs TRBV7-9 and TRBJ1-1; the match to TRBD1 covers 8 bases. With 7 bases clipped from V and 1 base from J, the junction kept 2 bases outside the gene matches. CDR3 length: 13 residues. Per the germline V gene, CDR1 is SEHNR and CDR2 is FQNEAQ (reference sequence). The CDR3, as DNA: TGTGCCAGCATCGGGACAGGGAACACTGAAGCTTTCTTT. Translation: CASIGTGNTEAFF.

The chain recombines TRBV2 with TRBJ2-5, with D perhaps matching TRBD1 (5 bases). The CDR3 is 15 residues long. V gave up 1 base and J gave up 2 bases, with 11 bases separating them. Germline V gives CDR1 SNHLY, CDR2 FYNNEI. DNA of the CDR3: TGTGCCAGCAGTGAAGAGGAAGGGGCTCAAGAGACCCAGTACTTC. Translating it yields CASSEEEGAQETQYF.

The rearrangement links TRBV4-1 to TRBJ2-2; 13 bases map to TRBD2. The CDR3 covers 15 residues. The junction had 10 bases not matched to a gene; V was cut back by 10 bases and J by 8 bases. Germline loops: CDR1 MGHRA, CDR2 YSYEKL. In DNA form, the CDR3 reads TGCGCCACCCAAGGACTAGCGGGAGATCCGGGGGAGCTGTTTTTT. It yields the protein CATQGLAGDPGELFF.

The CDR3 nucleotides read TGTGCCTGGAGTACCGGTCTCAACTATAATTCACCCCTCCACTTT. It yields the protein CAWSTGLNYNSPLHF. The chain couples TRBV30 to TRBJ1-6, with unresolved D. The germline CDR1 and CDR2 sequences are GTSNPN and SVGIG (reference sequence). The CDR3 has 15 amino acids. Between the trimmed V and J ends, which lost 2 bases and 3 bases, there was a span of 11 bases.

In the case of this clone: In the same sample, other DNA sequences code for this CDR3. The chain is built from TRBV12-3 or TRBV12-4 and TRBJ2-7; possibly TRBD2 for D (7 bases). The CDR3 length is 12 residues. With 3 bases removed from V and 6 bases from J, the gap between germline ends came to 9 bases. The CDR3 protein is CASSLGGGEQYF. The CDR3 region has the DNA TGTGCCAGCAGTTTGGGAGGGGGCGAGCAGTACTTC.

The chain combines TRBV9 with TRBJ1-6, with a possible D match to TRBD1 (5 bases). The CDR3 is 16 amino acids. The germline CDR1 and CDR2 sequences are SGDLS and YYNGEE. The V end was cut by 0 bases, the J end by 5 bases, with 12 bases between. The CDR3 region is CASSVGGGLNNSPLHF. CDR3 nucleotide sequence: TGTGCCAGCAGCGTAGGTGGGGGGTTGAATAATTCACCCCTCCACTTT. The whole variable domain, remainder taken from reference TRBV9 and TRBJ1-6, is DSGVTQTPKHLITATGQRVTLRCSPRSGDLSVYWYQQSLDQGLQFLIQYYNGEERAKGNILERFSAQQFPDLHSELNLSSLELGDSALYFCASSVGGGLNNSPLHFGNGTRLTVT.

This chain uses TRBV19 with TRBJ1-2, with D maybe TRBD1 (6 bases). Germline-derived CDR1 and CDR2 are LNHDA and SQIVND (reference sequence). Trimming shortened V by 6 bases and J by 2 bases, and 13 bases separated the two germline ends. The CDR3 consists of 14 residues. Here the CDR3 reads CASSHLDRNYGYTF. The CDR3 bases are TGTGCCAGTAGCCACTTGGACAGAAACTATGGCTACACCTTC.

The V and J genes are TRBV27 and TRBJ1-1, with D unclear. V was trimmed by 5 bases and J by 5 bases, leaving 12 bases between them. Germline-derived CDR1 and CDR2 are MNHEY and SMNVEV (reference sequence). The CDR3 has 13 amino acids. The CDR3 reads CASSPRRETEAFF. CDR3 nucleotides: TGTGCCAGCAGTCCGAGGAGGGAAACTGAAGCTTTCTTT.

The chain is built from TRBV9 and TRBJ2-5; possibly TRBD2 for D (6 bases). Germline CDR1 SGDLS, CDR2 YYNGEE. Trimming took 0 bases from V and 1 from J, leaving 10 bases between them. The CDR3 contains 15 residues. CDR3 nucleotide sequence: TGTGCCAGCAGCGTAGGGGGGGTCCCCCAAGAGACCCAGTACTTC. This codes for CASSVGGVPQETQYF.

The chain employs TRBV7-3 and TRBJ2-7; TRBD2 might be the D (6 bases). This CDR3 comprises 12 residues. In germline, CDR1 is SGHTA, CDR2 FQGTGA. The ends were cut back, 1 base at V and 8 bases at J, with 9 bases in the middle. The CDR3 spells CASSLIGGKQYF. The CDR3 DNA follows: TGTGCCAGCAGCTTAATCGGGGGAAAGCAGTACTTC.

The chain combines TRBV7-3 with TRBJ2-6; TRBD1 matches at 7 bases. Germline V gene data show CDR1 as SGHTA and CDR2 as FQGTGA. The CDR3 sequence is 19 residues long. The trim removed 2 bases at V and 0 bases at J, leaving 10 bases unmatched. CDR3 sequence reads: CASSLLRQGTSSGANVLTF. CDR3 nucleotides: TGTGCCAGCAGCTTACTCCGACAGGGCACTTCCTCTGGGGCCAACGTCCTGACTTTC.

V gene TRBV6-5 combines with J gene TRBJ2-1; possibly TRBD2 for D (6 bases). V was shortened by 8 bases and J by 9 bases, with 14 bases between the two germline ends. The germline V gene has CDR1 MNHEY and CDR2 SVGAGI. CDR3 size: 12 residues. The CDR3 is CASRFWGGEQFF. As DNA, the CDR3 is TGTGCCAGCCGGTTTTGGGGAGGTGAGCAGTTCTTC.

V gene TRBV10-2 combines with J gene TRBJ1-4, with 7 bases fitting TRBD1. With 6 bases clipped from V and 2 bases from J, the junction kept 15 bases outside the gene matches. The CDR3 covers 18 residues. Germline CDR1 reads WSHSY; CDR2 reads SAAADI. CDR3 in DNA: TGCGCCAGCAGAACCAGGGGGTCCCCTTTACATACTAATGAAAAACTGTTTTTT. Its protein product is CASRTRGSPLHTNEKLFF.

The V and J genes are TRBV27 and TRBJ1-4; tentative D call: TRBD1 (6 bases). The CDR3 totals 18 residues. CDR1 and CDR2 from the germline V gene are MNHEY and SMNVEV (reference sequence). Trimming shortened V by 5 bases and J by 0 bases, and 19 bases separated the two germline ends. The CDR3 is CASSRTRDRLATNEKLFF. The CDR3 coding sequence is TGTGCCAGCAGTCGAACCCGAGACAGGCTTGCAACTAATGAAAAACTGTTTTTT.

The chain links TRBV5-4 to TRBJ1-3, with D perhaps matching TRBD1 (5 bases). CDR1 is SGHNT, CDR2 YYREEE, per germline (reference sequence). V was cut by 7 bases and J by 2 bases, with 16 bases left in between. The CDR3 contains 15 residues. The CDR3 loop is CASAIDQGTGNTIYF. The DNA of the CDR3 is TGTGCCAGCGCCATCGACCAGGGAACTGGAAACACCATATATTTT. Based on the CDR3 plus reference TRBV5-4 and TRBJ1-3, the full variable domain is ETGVTQSPTHLIKTRGQQVTLRCSSQSGHNTVSWYQQALGQGPQFIFQYYREEENGRGNFPPRFSGLQFPNYSSELNVNALELDDSALYLCASAIDQGTGNTIYFGEGSWLTVV.

The chain employs TRBV27 and TRBJ2-3, with 7 bases matching TRBD1. Per the germline V gene, CDR1 is MNHEY and CDR2 is SMNVEV (reference sequence). There are 15 residues in the CDR3. The J segment lost 2 bases and the V segment lost 1 base, leaving 3 bases of the junction unmatched. CDR3 DNA sequence: TGTGCCAGCAGTTTATGGGGACAGTCCACAGATACGCAGTATTTT. Protein sequence: CASSLWGQSTDTQYF.

The rearrangement joins TRBV5-1 to TRBJ1-5; D remains ambiguous. V lost 0 bases and J 9 bases, leaving 13 bases between the germline ends. Germline-derived CDR1 and CDR2 are SGHRS and YFSETQ. The CDR3 extends over 14 amino acids. CDR3 residues: CASSLATGGGPQHF. The CDR3 DNA is TGCGCCAGCAGCTTGGCCACCGGAGGAGGGCCCCAGCATTTT.

The chain employs TRBV10-3 and TRBJ1-1; 7 nucleotides align to TRBD1. Per the germline V gene, CDR1 is ENHRY and CDR2 is SYGVKD. Losses at the gene ends were 9 bases for V and 2 bases for J; bases not matched to a gene: 6. The CDR3 has 13 residues. CDR3 bases: TGTGCCATGACGGACAGGTCTAACACTGAAGCTTTCTTT. It encodes CAMTDRSNTEAFF.

This clone was found a few times. The chain combines TRBV27 with TRBJ1-5, with D possibly matching TRBD1 (5 bases). The V end was cut by 8 bases, the J end by 0 bases, with 14 bases between. The germline V gene has CDR1 MNHEY and CDR2 SMNVEV (reference sequence). This CDR3 has 15 amino acids. CDR3 amino acids: CASRKQVNSNQPQHF. The CDR3 coding sequence is TGTGCCAGCCGCAAACAGGTCAATAGCAATCAGCCCCAGCATTTT.

The chain uses TRBV18 and TRBJ2-3; TRBD2 might be the D (5 bases). The CDR3 totals 14 residues. Germline CDR1 and CDR2: KGHSH and LQKENI. The ends were cut back, 2 bases at V and 0 bases at J, with 6 bases in the middle. CDR3 sequence (DNA): TGTGCCAGCTCACCAGGACTGAGCACAGATACGCAGTATTTT. It codes for CASSPGLSTDTQYF.

V gene TRBV2 combines with J gene TRBJ2-3; TRBD2 agrees at 9 bases. This CDR3 region has 15 residues. In germline, CDR1 is SNHLY, CDR2 FYNNEI. V lost 5 bases and J lost 4; bases outside the gene matches: 7. CDR3 nucleotides: TGTGCCAGCAGTATAAGCGGGGGGTGGGCAGATACGCAGTATTTT. It encodes CASSISGGWADTQYF. The full variable domain, completed using reference TRBV2 and TRBJ2-3, is EPEVTQTPSHQVTQMGQEVILRCVPISNHLYFYWYRQILGQKVEFLVSFYNNEISEKSEIFDDQFSVERPDGSNFTLKIRSTKLEDSAMYFCASSISGGWADTQYFGPGTRLTVL.